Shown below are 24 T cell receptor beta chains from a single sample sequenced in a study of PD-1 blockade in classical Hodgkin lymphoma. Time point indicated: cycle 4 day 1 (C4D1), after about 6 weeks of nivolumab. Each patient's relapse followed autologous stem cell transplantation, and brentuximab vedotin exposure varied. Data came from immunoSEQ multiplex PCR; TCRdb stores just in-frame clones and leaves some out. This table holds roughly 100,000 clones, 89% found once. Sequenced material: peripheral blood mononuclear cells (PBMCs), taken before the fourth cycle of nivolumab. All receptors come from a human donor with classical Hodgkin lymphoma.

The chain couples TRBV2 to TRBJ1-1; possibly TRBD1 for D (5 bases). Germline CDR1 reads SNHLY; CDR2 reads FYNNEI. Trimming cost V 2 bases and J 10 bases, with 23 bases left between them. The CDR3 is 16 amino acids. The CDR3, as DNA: TGTGCCAGCAGTGAAAGTGATGACAGATTTACGAGAGGAGCTTTCTTT. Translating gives CASSESDDRFTRGAFF.

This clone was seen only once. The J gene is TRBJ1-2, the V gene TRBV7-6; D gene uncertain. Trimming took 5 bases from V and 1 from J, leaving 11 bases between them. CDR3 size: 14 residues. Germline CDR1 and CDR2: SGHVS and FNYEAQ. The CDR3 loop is CASSPVWNNYGYTF. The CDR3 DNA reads TGTGCCAGCAGCCCCGTCTGGAATAACTATGGCTACACCTTC.

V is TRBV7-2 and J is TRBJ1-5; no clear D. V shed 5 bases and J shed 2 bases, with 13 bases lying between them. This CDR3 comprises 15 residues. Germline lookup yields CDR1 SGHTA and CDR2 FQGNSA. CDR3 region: CASSQTRGGNQPQHF. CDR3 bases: TGTGCCAGCAGCCAGACCCGGGGTGGCAATCAGCCCCAGCATTTT.

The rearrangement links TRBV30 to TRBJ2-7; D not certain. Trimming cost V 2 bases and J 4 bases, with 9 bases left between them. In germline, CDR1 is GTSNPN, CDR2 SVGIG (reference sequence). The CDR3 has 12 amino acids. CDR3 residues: CAWSIDEYEQYF. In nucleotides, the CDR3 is TGTGCCTGGAGTATCGACGAGTACGAGCAGTACTTC.

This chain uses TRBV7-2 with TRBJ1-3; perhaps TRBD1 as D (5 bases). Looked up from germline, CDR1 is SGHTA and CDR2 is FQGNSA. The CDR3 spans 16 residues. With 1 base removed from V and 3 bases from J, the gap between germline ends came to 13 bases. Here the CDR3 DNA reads TGTGCCAGCAGCTTAGGGTCCCAGGGTCATGGAAACACCATATATTTT. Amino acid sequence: CASSLGSQGHGNTIYF.

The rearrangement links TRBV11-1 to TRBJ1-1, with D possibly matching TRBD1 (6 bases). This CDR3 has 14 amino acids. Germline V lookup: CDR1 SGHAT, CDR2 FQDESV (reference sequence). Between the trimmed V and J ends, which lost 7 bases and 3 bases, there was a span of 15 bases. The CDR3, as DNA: TGTGCCAGCACCGGTTGGGGGGGCGACACTGAAGCTTTCTTT. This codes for CASTGWGGDTEAFF.

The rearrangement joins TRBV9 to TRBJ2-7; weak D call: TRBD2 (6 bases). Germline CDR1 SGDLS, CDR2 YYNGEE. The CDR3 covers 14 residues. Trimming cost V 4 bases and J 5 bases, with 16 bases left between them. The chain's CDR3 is CASSPAGRANEQYF. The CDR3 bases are TGTGCCAGCAGCCCAGCGGGCAGGGCCAACGAGCAGTACTTC.

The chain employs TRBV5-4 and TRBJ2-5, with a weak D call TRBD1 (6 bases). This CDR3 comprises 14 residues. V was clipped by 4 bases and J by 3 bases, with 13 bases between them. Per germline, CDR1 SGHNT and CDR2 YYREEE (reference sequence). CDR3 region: CASSAQGDKETQYF. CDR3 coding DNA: TGTGCCAGCAGCGCCCAAGGGGACAAAGAGACCCAGTACTTC.

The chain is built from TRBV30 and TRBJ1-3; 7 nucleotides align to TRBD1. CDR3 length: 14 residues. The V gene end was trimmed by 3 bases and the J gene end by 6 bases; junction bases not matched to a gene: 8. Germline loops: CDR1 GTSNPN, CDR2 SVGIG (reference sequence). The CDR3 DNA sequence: TGTGCCTGGAGCAGGACAGGCACTTTAAACACCATATATTTT. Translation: CAWSRTGTLNTIYF.

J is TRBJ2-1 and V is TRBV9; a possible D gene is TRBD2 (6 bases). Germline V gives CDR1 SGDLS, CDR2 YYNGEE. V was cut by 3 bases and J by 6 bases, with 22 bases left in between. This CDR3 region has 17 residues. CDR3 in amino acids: CASSEAATGLTSNEQFF. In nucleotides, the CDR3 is TGTGCCAGCAGCGAGGCAGCCACGGGACTTACCTCCAATGAGCAGTTCTTC.

CDR3 DNA: TGTGCCAGTGGCGGGTCCCCCTACGAGCAGTACTTC. This codes for CASGGSPYEQYF. V is TRBV28 and J is TRBJ2-7; the D gene is possibly TRBD2 (5 bases). V dropped 9 bases and J dropped 2 bases, with 11 bases sitting between them. Germline V gene sequence: CDR1 MDHEN, CDR2 SYDVKM. This CDR3 has 12 amino acids. Full variable domain (outside the CDR3, taken from reference TRBV28 and TRBJ2-7): DVKVTQSSRYLVKRTGEKVFLECVQDMDHENMFWYRQDPGLGLRLIYFSYDVKMKEKGDIPEGYSVSREKKERFSLILESASTNQTSMYLCASGGSPYEQYFGPGTRLTVT.

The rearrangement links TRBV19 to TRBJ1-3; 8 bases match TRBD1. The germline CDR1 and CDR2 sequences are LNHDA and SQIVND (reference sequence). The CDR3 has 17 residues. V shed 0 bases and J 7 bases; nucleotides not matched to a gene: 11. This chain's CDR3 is CASSIDWTGPGWNTIYF. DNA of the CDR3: TGTGCCAGTAGTATAGATTGGACAGGGCCCGGGTGGAACACCATATATTTT.

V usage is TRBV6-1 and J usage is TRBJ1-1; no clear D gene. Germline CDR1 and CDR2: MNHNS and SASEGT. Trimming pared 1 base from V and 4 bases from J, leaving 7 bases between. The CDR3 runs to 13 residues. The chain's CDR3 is CASSEGRSTEAFF. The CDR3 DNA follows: TGTGCCAGCAGTGAAGGCAGGTCCACTGAAGCTTTCTTT.

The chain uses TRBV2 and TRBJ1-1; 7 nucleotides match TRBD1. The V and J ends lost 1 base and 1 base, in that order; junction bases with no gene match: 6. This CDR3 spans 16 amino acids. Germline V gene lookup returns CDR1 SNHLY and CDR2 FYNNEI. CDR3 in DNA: TGTGCCAGCAGTGAAGGGCAGGGGGGATGGAACACTGAAGCTTTCTTT. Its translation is CASSEGQGGWNTEAFF. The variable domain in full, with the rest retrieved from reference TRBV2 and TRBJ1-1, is EPEVTQTPSHQVTQMGQEVILRCVPISNHLYFYWYRQILGQKVEFLVSFYNNEISEKSEIFDDQFSVERPDGSNFTLKIRSTKLEDSAMYFCASSEGQGGWNTEAFFGQGTRLTVV.

CDR3 sequence: CASSYSTSGNHYEQYF. The CDR3, as DNA: TGTGCCAGCAGTTACTCGACTAGCGGGAACCACTACGAGCAGTACTTC. The rearrangement uses TRBV6-5 and TRBJ2-7, with 11 bases fitting TRBD2. The CDR3 consists of 16 residues. Trimming cost V 0 bases and J 3 bases; bases outside gene matches: 4. Germline V gene sequence: CDR1 MNHEY, CDR2 SVGAGI.

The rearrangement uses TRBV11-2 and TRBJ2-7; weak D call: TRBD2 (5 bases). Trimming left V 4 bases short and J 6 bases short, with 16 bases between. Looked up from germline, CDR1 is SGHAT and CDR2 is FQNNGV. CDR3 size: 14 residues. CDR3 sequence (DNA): TGTGCCAGCAGCTCCCTTCCTACTAGTGCCGAGCAGTACTTC. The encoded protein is CASSSLPTSAEQYF.

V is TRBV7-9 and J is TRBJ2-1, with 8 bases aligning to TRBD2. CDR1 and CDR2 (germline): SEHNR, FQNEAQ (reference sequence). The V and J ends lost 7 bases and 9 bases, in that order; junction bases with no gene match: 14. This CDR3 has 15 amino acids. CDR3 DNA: TGTGCCAGCACTCTCTTACCGACTAGCGAAAGTGAGCAGTTCTTC. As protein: CASTLLPTSESEQFF.

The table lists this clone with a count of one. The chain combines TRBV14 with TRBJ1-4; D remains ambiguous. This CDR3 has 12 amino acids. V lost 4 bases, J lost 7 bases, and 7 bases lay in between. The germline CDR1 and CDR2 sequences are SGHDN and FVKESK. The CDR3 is CASSRYLEKLFF. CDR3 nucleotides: TGTGCCAGCAGCCGTTATCTTGAAAAACTGTTTTTT.

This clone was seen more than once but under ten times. The CDR3 nucleotides are TGTGCCAGCAGTTTATATTGGGGGAACACCATATATTTT. Its translation is CASSLYWGNTIYF. The rearrangement links TRBV27 to TRBJ1-3; TRBD1 might be the D (5 bases). This CDR3 spans 13 amino acids. Trimming removed 1 base from V and 7 bases from J, with 8 bases in between. The V gene's germline CDR1 is MNHEY and CDR2 SMNVEV (reference sequence).

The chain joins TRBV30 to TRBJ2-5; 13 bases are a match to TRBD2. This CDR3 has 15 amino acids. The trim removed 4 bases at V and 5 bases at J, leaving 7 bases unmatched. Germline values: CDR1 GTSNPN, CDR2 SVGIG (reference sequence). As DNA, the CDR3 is TGTGCCTGGACCCGGACTAGCGGGAGTTGGGAGACCCAGTACTTC. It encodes CAWTRTSGSWETQYF.

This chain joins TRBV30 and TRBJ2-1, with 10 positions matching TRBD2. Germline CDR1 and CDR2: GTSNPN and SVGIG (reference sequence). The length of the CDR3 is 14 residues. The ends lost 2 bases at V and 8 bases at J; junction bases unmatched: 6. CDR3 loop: CAWSHTGTSDEQFF. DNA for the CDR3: TGTGCCTGGAGTCACACCGGGACTAGCGATGAGCAGTTCTTC.

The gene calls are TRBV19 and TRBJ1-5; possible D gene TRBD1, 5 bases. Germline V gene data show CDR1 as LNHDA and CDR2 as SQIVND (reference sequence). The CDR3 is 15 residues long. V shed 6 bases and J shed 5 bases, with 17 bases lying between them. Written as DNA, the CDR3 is TGTGCCAGTAGACCATCCCTGGGGCAGTATCAGCCCCAGCATTTT. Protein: CASRPSLGQYQPQHF. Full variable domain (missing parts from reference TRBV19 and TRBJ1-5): DGGITQSPKYLFRKEGQNVTLSCEQNLNHDAMYWYRQDPGQGLRLIYYSQIVNDFQKGDIAEGYSVSREKKESFPLTVTSAQKNPTAFYLCASRPSLGQYQPQHFGDGTRLSIL.

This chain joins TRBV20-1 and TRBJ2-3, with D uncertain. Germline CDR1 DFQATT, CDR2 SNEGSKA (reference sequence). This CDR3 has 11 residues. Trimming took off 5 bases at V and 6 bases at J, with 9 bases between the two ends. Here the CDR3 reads CSAPSFDTQYF. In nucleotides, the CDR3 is TGCAGTGCTCCTAGTTTCGATACGCAGTATTTT.

The CDR3 coding sequence is TGTGCCAGCAGCCCAGTCGGGGGGGCTCGTGAAAAACTGTTTTTT. As protein: CASSPVGGAREKLFF. The V and J genes are TRBV7-6 and TRBJ1-4; D may be TRBD1 (6 bases). In germline, CDR1 is SGHVS, CDR2 FNYEAQ. The CDR3 extends over 15 amino acids. Trimming left V 5 bases short and J 7 bases short, with 17 bases between. The complete variable domain, with remaining parts taken from reference TRBV7-6 and TRBJ1-4, reads GAGVSQSPRYKVTKRGQDVALRCDPISGHVSLYWYRQALGQGPEFLTYFNYEAQQDKSGLPNDRFSAERPEGSISTLTIQRTEQRDSAMYRCASSPVGGAREKLFFGSGTQLSVL.